The present TCR beta chain was sequenced within a study of regulatory T cells in long-lasting Graves disease. The wider study: Treatment with antithyroid drugs for over 5 years, together with positive TSH receptor antibodies, meant persistent Graves' disease. Notes on the study in general: It was peripheral blood alone, not thyroid tissue, that was studied.

Details on this clonotype: Its target is unknown.

Investigators prepared the TCR beta libraries by applying iRepertoire HTBI primers and Arm-PCR of CDR3 regions. TCRdb re-derived calls from the multiplex PCR reads in MiXCR, one entry per CDR3 protein. The sample carries about 290,000 distinct CDR3 sequences, 20% to 25% recorded once. The time point here: persistent/refractory GD, antithyroid drugs over 5 years with positive TRAb. PBMC-extracted RNA yielded the TCR library. The receptor comes from a female donor with Graves disease. The sequencing here drew on peripheral blood mononuclear cells (PBMCs), taken when the disease was refractory, from a patient treated with antithyroid drugs.

DNA of the CDR3: TGTGCCAGCAGCTCCGGTCTGGGGGAAAACATTCAGTACTTC. Translated, it gives CASSSGLGENIQYF. This sequence joins TRBV3-1 and TRBJ2-4, with D perhaps being TRBD1 or TRBD2 (5 bases each). The V end was cut by 5 bases, the J end by 5 bases, with 13 bases between. The CDR3 length is 14 residues. Germline CDR1 is LGHDT and CDR2 is YNNKEL (reference sequence).